This passage covers 7 T cell receptor beta chains from one sample sequenced in a study of long-term antiretroviral therapy in people with HIV. Sequencing used immunoSEQ v3.0 at survey level. Here immunoSEQ multiplex PCR was the method, and the copy in TCRdb shows in-frame clones only, minus some. This sample has about 17,000 clones; over 75% occur once, and the top ten carry 8% to 9%. The sequencing here drew on unsorted PBMCs, taken 0.3 years after starting antiretroviral therapy. Receptors were obtained from a man between 60 and 75 years old with HIV.

The genes are TRBV5-6 and TRBJ2-4; the D is unclear. Germline V gives CDR1 SGHDT, CDR2 YYEEEE. Trimming cost V 0 bases and J 0 bases, with 10 bases left between them. The CDR3 length is 16 residues. CDR3 residues: CASSLALHLAKNIQYF. Written as DNA, the CDR3 is TGTGCCAGCAGCTTGGCTCTCCACCTAGCCAAAAACATTCAGTACTTC.

This rearrangement joins TRBV9 to TRBJ1-6, with a possible D match to TRBD1 (5 bases). Per germline, CDR1 SGDLS and CDR2 YYNGEE. V was clipped by 0 bases and J by 7 bases, with 11 bases between them. The CDR3 consists of 15 residues. The CDR3 loop is CASSVGSGNNSPLHF. The CDR3 nucleotides read TGTGCCAGCAGCGTAGGGTCAGGGAACAATTCACCCCTCCACTTT. The full variable domain, rest sourced from reference TRBV9 and TRBJ1-6, is DSGVTQTPKHLITATGQRVTLRCSPRSGDLSVYWYQQSLDQGLQFLIQYYNGEERAKGNILERFSAQQFPDLHSELNLSSLELGDSALYFCASSVGSGNNSPLHFGNGTRLTVT.

V and J are TRBV7-3 and TRBJ2-7; TRBD2 is a possible D gene (6 bases). Germline CDR1 and CDR2: SGHTA and FQGTGA. The CDR3 extends over 15 amino acids. V was clipped by 5 bases and J by 0 bases, with 14 bases between them. The CDR3 is CASSHRDGSSYEQYF. The CDR3 nucleotides are TGTGCCAGCAGCCACCGGGACGGGAGCTCCTACGAGCAGTACTTC.

This chain uses TRBV30 with TRBJ2-3; D is ambiguous. Germline V gene sequence: CDR1 GTSNPN, CDR2 SVGIG (reference sequence). V lost 3 bases, J lost 1 base, and 14 bases lay in between. There are 15 residues in the CDR3. CDR3 sequence reads: CAWSRSPGGTDTQYF. The CDR3 region has the DNA TGTGCCTGGAGCAGAAGTCCTGGCGGCACAGATACGCAGTATTTT.

The chain is built from TRBV9 and TRBJ2-7; D is perhaps TRBD2 (5 bases). The CDR3 has 15 residues. Germline CDR1 SGDLS, CDR2 YYNGEE. Trimming pared 0 bases from V and 0 bases from J, leaving 10 bases between. The CDR3 DNA follows: TGTGCCAGCAGCGTAGGAGGGTTAAGCTCCTACGAGCAGTACTTC. Its protein product is CASSVGGLSSYEQYF.

The chain is built from TRBV9 and TRBJ2-2; 7 bases line up with TRBD2. In germline, CDR1 is SGDLS, CDR2 YYNGEE. The V segment lost 3 bases and the J segment 3 bases; nucleotides outside the gene matches: 2. The length of the CDR3 is 14 residues. The CDR3 DNA is TGTGCCAGCAGCGAAGCGGGGTACACCGGGGAGCTGTTTTTT. Amino acids: CASSEAGYTGELFF.

DNA of the CDR3: TGCAGCGTTGATGAGGGGTCAAGCATTCAGTACTTC. This translates into CSVDEGSSIQYF. J is TRBJ2-4 and V is TRBV29-1; D could derive from TRBD1 or TRBD2 (5 bases each). V was shortened by 3 bases and J by 9 bases, with 12 bases between the two germline ends. Germline V gives CDR1 SQVTM, CDR2 ANQGSEA. The CDR3 has 12 amino acids. Using reference TRBV29-1 and TRBJ2-4 for the parts outside the CDR3, the full variable domain is SAVISQKPSRDICQRGTSLTIQCQVDSQVTMMFWYRQQPGQSLTLIATANQGSEATYESGFVIDKFPISRPNLTFSTLTVSNMSPEDSSIYLCSVDEGSSIQYFGAGTRLSVL.